This T cell receptor (beta chain) was captured by sequencing in a study of blood T cell repertoires in COVID-19. Study-level information: T cells, B-cell-depleted T cells, or PBMCs supplied cDNA or gDNA.

The CDR3 has 14 residues. Germline V gene data show CDR1 as SGHTA and CDR2 as FQGNSA. V shed 1 base, J shed 5 bases, and the junction held 4 bases outside the gene matches. In the authors' workflow: Scientists estimated how many nucleated cells there were by amplifying reference gene primers. Measured with immunoSEQ multiplex PCR; TCRdb has only the in-frame clones, and not every one. V and J calls and clone size follow that table, whereas D and trimming were derived from the DNA. The data hold tens of thousands of clones, with about 76% observed a single time. The TCR originated in an elderly woman with active or convalescent COVID-19. The source material was peripheral blood. J is TRBJ1-1 and V is TRBV7-2; 7 bases are a match to TRBD1. CDR3 residues: CASSLDTGVTEAFF. The CDR3 DNA reads TGTGCCAGCAGCTTAGATACAGGGGTTACTGAAGCTTTCTTT.